This T cell receptor beta chain appears in the sequencing data of a study of regulatory T cells in long-lasting Graves disease (dated by TCRdb to 2020 to 2022). Study-level background: Patients with newly diagnosed Graves' disease had been on antithyroid drugs for under 3 months. This study used TCR sequencing and RNA sequencing of peripheral blood to compare persistent Graves' disease patients against newly diagnosed Graves' disease patients. The study took place in China and was registered as a clinical trial. A total of roughly 35 samples were covered by TCR sequencing, comprising some 13 persistent and around 20 newly diagnosed Graves' disease patients. Overall study outcomes, separate from this receptor: Sequencing and analysis were restricted to the TCR beta chain. Compared with newly diagnosed patients, patients with persistent Graves' disease had lower TCR Shannon entropy and fewer highly expanded clones, which suggests clonal expansion. The authors acknowledged the small sample size as a limitation that may reduce accuracy. Persistent patients shared more public clonotypes among themselves (2,741) than newly diagnosed patients did (about 970). The study examined only peripheral blood because the primary lesion, thyroid tissue, could not be accessed. Persistent disease showed preferential use of TRBV28, TRBJ1-2 and TRBJ2-5, whereas newly diagnosed disease favored TRBV20-1 and TRBJ2-1.

The method behind the library was multiplex PCR. Data came from an Illumina HiSeq 4000. To build TCR beta libraries, CDR3 regions were amplified by Arm-PCR using iRepertoire HTBI primers. Before sequencing, the PCR products went through gel purification. The original pipeline was this. Gene usage analysis of CDR3 amino acid clonotypes relied on the roughly 60 TRBV and about 13 TRBJ segments identified across samples. Filtered high-quality paired reads were merged into contigs using COPE and FqMerger. BLAST was used to align contigs to IMGT TRBV, TRBD and TRBJ reference genes, and CDR3 was defined according to IMGT. Any clonotype with a frequency above 0.1% was classified as a highly expanded clone. Repertoire diversity was measured by Shannon entropy, and V-J evenness by the Gini coefficient. A clonotype found in more than one individual was treated as public. TCRdb reanalyzed the raw reads on its own, using fastp at Q25 for trimming and MiXCR for clone calling, and kept in-frame beta chains. Here each entry gathers all rows of one CDR3 protein and keeps the most common genes and DNA. The V and J calls, along with clone size, are taken from TCRdb and not from the paper's own processing. This sample comprises about half a million distinct CDR3 sequences, about 11% of them detected only once. The ten most abundant clones make up approximately 9% of the sample.

CDR3 length: 15 amino acids, cysteine to phenylalanine. Only the CDR3 region is kept as DNA, spanning 45 bases read in frame from base 1. V is trimmed back by 5 bases and J by 4 bases, and the junction contains 10 bases that no gene match accounts for. Via the germline V gene, CDR1 is MDHEN and CDR2 SYDVKM. The sample's time point label, in plain terms: newly diagnosed GD, antithyroid drugs for less than 3 months. For both TCR sequencing and RNA sequencing, RNA was extracted from PBMCs in TRIzol. The diagnosis of Graves' disease followed American Thyroid Association guidelines. Patients for the study were recruited at an endocrinology department in Xi'an, China. Each patient gave about 9.1 milliliters of peripheral blood, collected in an EDTA anticoagulant tube. Ficoll Paque Plus density gradient separation was used to isolate PBMCs, and no further T cell sorting was done. RNA quality was checked with an Agilent 2100 Bioanalyzer and agarose gel, and concentration with a NanoDrop 2000.

This clonotype was found many times. It lacks a known antigen. No clone much larger than this one lies a single base away; base qualities are absent. These data also formed part of another study, on T cells in Graves' hyperthyroidism and ophthalmopathy. As the second paper documents: Graves' hyperthyroidism was defined as stable when no progression to ophthalmopathy occurred over 18 months of follow-up. Hyperthyroidism patients were newly diagnosed, had a disease duration of under 2 months, and were aged 18 to 65 years. Patients with uncontrolled infections, other autoimmune diseases, pregnancy or lactation were excluded. Clinical symptoms, serum thyroxine and TRAb, thyroid ultrasound, and orbital computed tomography formed the basis for the diagnoses. The first round of RT-PCR for the TCR CDR3 was performed with the HTBI primer set and the Qiagen OneStep RT-PCR kit. Blood samples also contained most of the expanded thyroid clonotypes (frequency above 0.001), which suggests that blood repertoires may reflect thyroid immune responses. Ophthalmopathy was separated from stable hyperthyroidism by a 13 V-J signature model, with 85% to 90% sensitivity and roughly 81% specificity obtained in cross-validation and 80%/75% obtained in testing. During validation, the model predicted progression to ophthalmopathy a median of around six months ahead of onset, with approximately 70% sensitivity and about 72% specificity. To identify TCR V-J signatures that set the groups apart, the researchers used a discovery cohort of 90 to 100 patients, made up of approximately 43 with Graves' ophthalmopathy and about 55 with stable Graves' hyperthyroidism. An independent validation cohort of under 20 hyperthyroidism patients and 17 patients who later progressed to ophthalmopathy tested prospective prediction of ophthalmopathy. The approximately 90 discovery patients were divided at random into training and test sets in a 7:3 ratio. In six Graves' hyperthyroidism patients, the study also compared T-cell repertoires from thyroid tissue with T-cell repertoires from blood. After sampling, hyperthyroidism patients received methimazole starting at 30 mg daily, and ophthalmopathy patients received high-dose intravenous methylprednisolone. Libraries were constructed in a second round of multiplex PCR, after which size selection and purification were performed. The libraries were sequenced on an Illumina HiSeq2000 using paired-end 100 bp reads. Raw data were processed with SOAPnuke, discarding reads with adapters, uncalled bases, mean Phred below 15, or no exact constant-primer or identifier match. COPE v1.2.5 was used to merge the high-quality paired reads, and each unique nucleotide sequence was defined as a clonotype. MiTCR v1.1 was used to align clonotypes to the IMGT TRBV, TRBD and TRBJ reference segments. The analysis included only V-J combinations with a frequency above 0.0001, which together covered around 99% of the repertoires. The TCS score was defined as F50 (clonal expansion) divided by E x V (chaos), with BLOSUM62-based TCRdist calculated between CDR3 peptides within each V-J. Welch's t-statistics and random forest reduced 500 to 650 V-J features to some 14, which were used in a naive Bayes classifier (R e1071). Sample size was not statistically predetermined, and blinding of investigators to group allocation was not performed. TCR Vbeta CDR3 sequencing of approximately 140 peripheral blood samples (about 45 ophthalmopathy, 75 hyperthyroidism and roughly 17 progressor patients) is reported in the paper.

Sequencing was performed on peripheral blood mononuclear cells (PBMCs), taken at new diagnosis, from a patient treated with antithyroid drugs. The V and J genes are TRBV28 and TRBJ1-2; the central 7 bases match TRBD1. The sequence came from a woman under 40 with Graves disease. Donor details come from another sample of the same person, matched by shared clones. The CDR3 reads as follows: CASSTQGGARYGYTF. The DNA sequence is as follows: TGTGCCAGCAGTACACAAGGGGGCGCCCGCTATGGCTACACCTTC.